The entry that follows covers one TCR beta chain sequence. This entry is derived from a study of blood T cell repertoires in COVID-19. Study in general: PBMCs, B-cell-depleted T cells, or T cells provided the cDNA or gDNA that made up the material.

While infection was still active, Seattle patients were enrolled and then followed longitudinally. The CDR3 is 15 residues long. Germline-derived CDR1 and CDR2 are MNHEY and SVGAGI. J lost 4 bases, V lost 6 bases, and 6 bases had no gene match. The assay was immunoSEQ multiplex PCR, and TCRdb's table has in-frame clones only and misses some. The sample records fewer than 350,000 clones, about 88% being singletons. Source material: peripheral blood. The TCR sequence derives from a woman in her 70s with COVID-19, enrolled during active disease. The chain employs TRBV6-5 and TRBJ1-4; 9 nucleotides agree with TRBD1. The chain's CDR3 is CASRPPGQGNEKLFF. CDR3 nucleotides: TGTGCCAGCAGGCCCCCGGGACAGGGTAATGAAAAACTGTTTTTT.